The 11 T cell receptor beta chains listed next were all sequenced from one sample in a study of blood T cell repertoires in COVID-19. Profiled with immunoSEQ multiplex PCR; TCRdb holds only in-frame clones, not every one. Of fewer than 70,000 clones in the sample, around three quarters were seen once. Sequenced sample: peripheral blood. The receptors shown here come from a man in his sixties with acute or convalescent COVID-19.

This rearrangement joins TRBV30 to TRBJ2-1; 8 bases align to TRBD1. V dropped 6 bases and J dropped 2; count of bases not matched to a gene: 9. Per germline, CDR1 GTSNPN and CDR2 SVGIG (reference sequence). This CDR3 is built from 15 residues. The CDR3 here is CACTDRASTYNEQFF. The CDR3 nucleotides read TGTGCCTGTACGGACAGGGCATCCACCTACAATGAGCAGTTCTTC.

This sequence joins TRBV12-3 or TRBV12-4 and TRBJ1-1; a possible D gene is TRBD1 (6 bases). The CDR3 covers 10 residues. Trimming stripped 4 bases from V and 11 bases from J, with 8 bases between. The DNA for the CDR3 is TGTGCCAGCAGTTACAGGGCGGCTTTCTTT. This translates into CASSYRAAFF.

This chain connects TRBV5-1 to TRBJ2-3; 10 nucleotides match TRBD2. Trimming took 1 base from V and 4 from J; bases not matched to a gene: 6. This CDR3 has 16 amino acids. The germline V gene has CDR1 SGHRS and CDR2 YFSETQ. The CDR3 here is CASSLRSGGAADTQYF. The CDR3 coding sequence is TGCGCCAGCAGCTTGAGAAGCGGGGGGGCCGCAGATACGCAGTATTTT.

This sequence joins TRBV7-8 and TRBJ1-4; D not certain. CDR3 size: 13 residues. Looked up from germline, CDR1 is SGHVS and CDR2 is FQNEAQ. V lost 2 bases and J lost 8, with 9 bases in between. Here the CDR3 DNA reads TGTGCCAGCAGCTTAAACTCAGGCGAAAAACTGTTTTTT. Amino acid sequence: CASSLNSGEKLFF.

This clone came up a few times. V is TRBV5-4 and J is TRBJ2-1; 7 nucleotides match TRBD2. The CDR3 extends over 16 amino acids. Trimming cost V 5 bases and J 5 bases; bases outside gene matches: 13. Looked up from germline, CDR1 is SGHNT and CDR2 is YYREEE (reference sequence). CDR3 sequence reads: CASSFGRATTNNEQFF. In DNA form, the CDR3 reads TGTGCCAGCAGTTTTGGGAGGGCCACCACTAACAATGAGCAGTTCTTC.

This clone was counted a few times. This chain uses TRBV28 with TRBJ1-2; 7 nucleotides align to TRBD1. Germline assignment: CDR1 MDHEN and CDR2 SYDVKM. The J segment lost 1 base and the V segment lost 7 bases, leaving 9 bases of the junction unmatched. The CDR3 is 15 residues long. The CDR3 nucleotides read TGTGCCAGCACCTTTACAGGGGTCGGTAACTATGGCTACACCTTC. This gives the protein CASTFTGVGNYGYTF.

As regards this clone: Other DNA variants within this sample encode the same CDR3. V is TRBV12-3 or TRBV12-4 and J is TRBJ1-1; D is uncertain. The CDR3 length is 13 residues. V gave up 8 bases and J gave up 0 bases, with 10 bases separating them. In DNA, the CDR3 is TGTGCCAGCTCCCCCCAGATGAACACTGAAGCTTTCTTT. Its translation is CASSPQMNTEAFF.

The chain links TRBV7-8 to TRBJ2-5; tentative D call: TRBD2 (5 bases). This CDR3 region has 16 residues. Germline V gives CDR1 SGHVS, CDR2 FQNEAQ. V dropped 5 bases and J dropped 1 base, with 17 bases sitting between them. CDR3 in DNA: TGTGCCAGCAGCCCCCGACTAACGGGCCTCCAAGAGACCCAGTACTTC. It is translated as CASSPRLTGLQETQYF. Supplemented by reference TRBV7-8 and TRBJ2-5, the full variable domain reads GAGVSQSPRYKVAKRGQDVALRCDPISGHVSLFWYQQALGQGPEFLTYFQNEAQLDKSGLPSDRFFAERPEGSVSTLKIQRTQQEDSAVYLCASSPRLTGLQETQYFGPGTRLLVL.

V and J are TRBV10-3 and TRBJ1-6; D uncertain. V was trimmed by 10 bases and J by 3 bases, leaving 7 bases between them. The CDR3 sequence is 12 residues long. Germline assignment: CDR1 ENHRY and CDR2 SYGVKD. The CDR3: CASRDYNSPLHF. The DNA for the CDR3 is TGTGCCAGCCGGGACTATAATTCACCCCTCCACTTT.

The chain recombines TRBV10-3 with TRBJ2-1; 8 bases are shared with TRBD2. V lost 0 bases to trimming and J lost 5 bases; unmatched junction nucleotides: 9. This CDR3 contains 17 residues. The germline CDR1 and CDR2 sequences are ENHRY and SYGVKD. This CDR3 reads CAISESGSGDINNEQFF. The CDR3 DNA follows: TGTGCCATCAGTGAGTCGGGTAGCGGGGACATAAACAATGAGCAGTTCTTC.

This sequence joins TRBV12-3 or TRBV12-4 and TRBJ1-2; the D is unclear. With 5 bases removed from V and 1 base from J, the gap between germline ends came to 8 bases. The CDR3 loop spans 13 amino acids. CDR3 sequence: CASSTTVNYGYTF. In nucleotides, the CDR3 is TGTGCCAGCAGTACCACAGTTAACTATGGCTACACCTTC.